This TCR beta chain was recovered during a study of blood T cell repertoires in COVID-19. V was pared by 6 bases and J by 6 bases, with 20 bases between. Looked up from germline, CDR1 is MNHNY and CDR2 is SVGAGI (reference sequence). The CDR3 contains 15 residues. The authors' processing: Reference gene primers were amplified, and this amplification served to estimate nucleated cell counts. Libraries were prepared by immunoSEQ multiplex PCR; TCRdb keeps only in-frame clonotypes and omits some of them. Clonal size and the V and J genes are those of that table, whereas D and trimming came from the DNA. The sample has roughly 190,000 clones, over 70% seen once.

This chain uses TRBV6-6 with TRBJ1-2; no definite D call. The specimen sequenced was peripheral blood. The receptor was isolated from a man aged 50-60 years with active or convalescent COVID-19. Here the CDR3 DNA reads TGTGCCAGCAGAAACTATAATGGACTGACTAATGGCTACACCTTC. It yields the protein CASRNYNGLTNGYTF.